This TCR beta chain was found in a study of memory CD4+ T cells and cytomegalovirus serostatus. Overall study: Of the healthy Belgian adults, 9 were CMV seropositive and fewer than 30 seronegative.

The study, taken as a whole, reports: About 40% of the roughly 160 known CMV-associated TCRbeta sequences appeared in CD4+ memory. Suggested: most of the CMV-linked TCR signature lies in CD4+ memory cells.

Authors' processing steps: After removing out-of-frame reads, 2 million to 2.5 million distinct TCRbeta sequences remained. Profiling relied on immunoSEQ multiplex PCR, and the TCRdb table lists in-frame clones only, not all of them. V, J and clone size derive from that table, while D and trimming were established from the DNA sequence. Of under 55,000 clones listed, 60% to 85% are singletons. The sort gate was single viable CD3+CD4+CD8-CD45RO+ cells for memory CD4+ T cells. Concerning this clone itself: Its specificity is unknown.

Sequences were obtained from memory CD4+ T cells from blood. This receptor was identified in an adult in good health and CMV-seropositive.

As DNA, the CDR3 is TGCGCCAGCAGCTCACCGACAGGGGGCACTGAAGCTTTCTTT. Protein product: CASSSPTGGTEAFF. The chain has TRBV4-1 and TRBJ1-1, with 9 bases aligning to TRBD1. The CDR3 has 14 amino acids. Germline CDR1 is MGHRA and CDR2 is YSYEKL. V trimming: 5 bases; J trimming: 4 bases; junction bases outside the gene matches: 5.